These 2 T cell receptor beta chains originate from one sample sequenced in a study of cytomegalovirus exposure and HLA in healthy donors (TCRdb year 2017). The library was obtained by the immunoSEQ multiplex PCR assay. The multiplex PCR relied on a mix of 60 forward primers for TCR Vbeta segments and 13 reverse primers for TCR Jbeta segments. Sourced from immuneACCESS, this table was stored by TCRdb with only in-frame sequences that have V and J called. A share of the clones is absent; for the studies checked, an unresolved V gene accounts for under half, and the remainder has no known explanation. Across this sample there are approximately 150,000 clones, with 60% to 85% seen only once. The top ten clonotypes cover 7% of the sample. Specimen: PBMCs. The source is a woman aged 40 to 49 in good health and CMV-seropositive.

The rearrangement links TRBV15 to TRBJ1-4, with D possibly TRBD1 on 5 matching bases. Germline loops: CDR1 LNHNV, CDR2 YYDKDF (reference sequence). There are 16 residues in the CDR3. With 0 bases removed from V and 10 bases from J, the gap between germline ends came to 18 bases. CDR3 residues: CATSRDGGTRQGKLFF. The CDR3 DNA is TGTGCCACCAGCAGAGATGGGGGGACCCGGCAGGGAAAACTGTTTTTT. The full variable domain, rest sourced from reference TRBV15 and TRBJ1-4, is DAMVIQNPRYQVTQFGKPVTLSCSQTLNHNVMYWYQQKSSQAPKLLFHYYDKDFNNEADTPDNFQSRRPNTSFCFLDIRSPGLGDTAMYLCATSRDGGTRQGKLFFGSGTQLSVL.

The chain uses TRBV4-2 and TRBJ1-1; TRBD1 matches 8 bases. The CDR3 extends over 16 amino acids. J was trimmed by 1 base and V by 0 bases; bases with no gene match: 4. The germline V gene has CDR1 LGHNA and CDR2 YNFKEQ. CDR3 DNA: TGTGCCAGCAGCCAAGATATTGGGACAGGGAACACTGAAGCTTTCTTT. This gives the protein CASSQDIGTGNTEAFF.